This TCR beta chain was found in a study of cytomegalovirus exposure and HLA in healthy donors. About the research overall: Earlier, 150 million to 200 million T cells were analyzed, and 90 million to 140 million unique TCR beta sequences were found among them. General study findings and limits: In a later analysis, specific HLA alleles were associated with under 20,000 TCR beta sequences at a 0.05 false discovery rate. CMV antigen specificity was confirmed in vitro for a few CMV-associated chains.

For this clone: As yet, its antigen is unknown.

CDR1 is LGHNA and CDR2 is YNFKEQ in the germline V gene. The V end lost 0 bases, the J end lost 12 bases, and 14 bases lay between the germline ends. CDR3 size: 14 residues. PCR primers comprised 60 Vbeta and 13 Jbeta primers. Measured with immunoSEQ multiplex PCR; TCRdb has only the in-frame clones, and not every one. This sample has some 150,000 clones; 78% occur once, and the top ten carry 2.5% to 3.5%. The chain couples TRBV4-2 to TRBJ1-4, with TRBD1 as a possible D gene (6 bases). This clonotype was sampled from a male donor in good health and CMV-seronegative. The specimen sequenced was PBMCs. The CDR3 DNA sequence: TGTGCCAGCAGCCAAGAACAGGGTATCTCCCAACTGTTTTTT. Residues: CASSQEQGISQLFF.